This T cell receptor (beta chain) was found in a study of cytomegalovirus exposure and HLA in healthy donors. Study-level results: In a later analysis, CMV-associated beta chains were mostly HLA-associated, it appeared. Researchers reported in a later analysis that a missense DCLRE1C variant was tied to TCR beta V- and J-gene trimming.

The CDR3 is 14 residues long. Germline V gene data show CDR1 as SGHRS and CDR2 as YFSETQ. V lost 2 bases, J lost 5 bases, and 13 bases lay in between. Nominally healthy donors provided the samples, though records likely missed some immune exposures. A multiplex PCR was run with 60 Vbeta primers and 13 Jbeta primers. Using immunoSEQ multiplex PCR, the repertoire was profiled, and TCRdb retains in-frame clones only, with some absent. This listing includes under 35,000 clones. As regards this clone: Its antigen is still unknown.

V and J are TRBV5-1 and TRBJ1-1; tentative D call: TRBD1 (6 bases). The sample taken for sequencing was PBMCs. The TCR was taken from a man aged 25 to 40 in good health and CMV-seronegative. The CDR3 sequence: CASSLGTLTTEAFF. The CDR3 nucleotides read TGCGCCAGCAGCTTAGGGACACTGACAACTGAAGCTTTCTTT.